This T cell receptor beta chain originates from a study of read filtering for tumor transcriptome and immune sequencing. General study results and limits: RNA-seq captured clonotypes less deeply and reliably than IR-seq.

This clonotype was counted at least ten times. Its antigen is undetermined. The library was built from roughly 400 ng RNA with molecular barcoded adaptors for alpha/delta and beta/gamma chains. TCRdb reprocessed the reads with MiXCR, giving one entry per CDR3 protein. The sample yields about 48,000 distinct CDR3 sequences, roughly 19% seen once. V was pared by 0 bases and J by 5 bases, with 7 bases of the junction left unmatched. The CDR3 runs 16 residues. Germline V gene sequence: CDR1 ENHRY, CDR2 SYGVKD. The chain links TRBV10-3 to TRBJ2-5; 9 bases are shared with TRBD1. The receptor comes from a donor aged 40 or over with multiple myeloma. Input material: a population of CD138-negative cells sorted from bone marrow. CDR3 sequence: CAISESTGGTYETQYF. The CDR3 DNA sequence: TGTGCCATCAGTGAGTCGACAGGGGGGACATACGAGACCCAGTACTTC.